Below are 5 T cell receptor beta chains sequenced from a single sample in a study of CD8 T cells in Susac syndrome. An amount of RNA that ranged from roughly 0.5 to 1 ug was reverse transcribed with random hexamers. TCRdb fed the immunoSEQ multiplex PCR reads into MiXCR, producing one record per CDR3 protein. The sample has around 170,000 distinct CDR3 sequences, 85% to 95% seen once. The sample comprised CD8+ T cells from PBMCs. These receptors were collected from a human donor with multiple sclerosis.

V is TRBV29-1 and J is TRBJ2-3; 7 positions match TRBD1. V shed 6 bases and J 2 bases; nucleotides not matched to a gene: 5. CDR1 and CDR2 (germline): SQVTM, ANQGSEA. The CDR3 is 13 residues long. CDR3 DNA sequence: TGCAGCGTCCTGACAGGGACCACAGATACGCAGTATTTT. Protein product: CSVLTGTTDTQYF.

The CDR3: CSVEEGGHPLAKNIQYF. DNA for the CDR3: TGCAGCGTTGAAGAGGGGGGACACCCTTTAGCCAAAAACATTCAGTACTTC. The chain uses TRBV29-1 and TRBJ2-4, with D tentatively TRBD1 or TRBD2 (6 bases each). CDR3 length: 17 amino acids. Trimming removed 0 bases at V and 0 bases at J, with 15 bases between. The germline gives CDR1 SQVTM, CDR2 ANQGSEA.

The chain's CDR3 is CASSAGGLAYEQYF. The DNA for the CDR3 is TGCGCCAGCAGCGCCGGCGGACTGGCCTACGAGCAGTACTTC. The rearrangement links TRBV5-1 to TRBJ2-7, with a tentative D call TRBD2 (5 bases). The length of the CDR3 is 14 residues. CDR1 and CDR2 (germline): SGHRS, YFSETQ. With 4 bases removed from V and 2 bases from J, the gap between germline ends came to 13 bases.

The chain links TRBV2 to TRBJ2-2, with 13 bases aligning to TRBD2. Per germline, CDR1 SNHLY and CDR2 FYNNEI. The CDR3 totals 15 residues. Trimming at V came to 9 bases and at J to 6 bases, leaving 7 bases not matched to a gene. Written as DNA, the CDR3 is TGTGCCAGGGTTCCGGGACTAGCGGGGCCCGGGGAGCTGTTTTTT. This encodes CARVPGLAGPGELFF.

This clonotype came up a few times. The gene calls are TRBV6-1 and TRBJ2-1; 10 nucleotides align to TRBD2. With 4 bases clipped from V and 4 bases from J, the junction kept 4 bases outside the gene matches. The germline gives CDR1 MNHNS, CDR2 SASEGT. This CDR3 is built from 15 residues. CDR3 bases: TGTGCCAGCAGTGCCGGGACTAGCGCATACAATGAGCAGTTCTTC. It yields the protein CASSAGTSAYNEQFF.